This T cell receptor beta chain was captured by sequencing in a study of blood T cell repertoires in COVID-19. Across the study: The United States, Italy and Spain provided the acute and convalescent COVID-19 samples. PBMCs, B-cell-depleted T cells, or T cells provided the cDNA or gDNA that made up the material.

In the original analysis: Amplification of reference gene primers provided the estimated nucleated cell counts. Here immunoSEQ multiplex PCR was the method, and the copy in TCRdb shows in-frame clones only, minus some. From that table come the V and J calls and clone size; the DNA was used to work out D and trimming. The sample yields about 140,000 clones, almost 90% seen once. The CDR3 spans 17 residues. V was shortened by 3 bases and J by 0 bases, with 12 bases between the two germline ends. Germline values: CDR1 LGHDT, CDR2 YNNKEL (reference sequence). This sequence was found in a woman in her fifties or sixties with acute or convalescent COVID-19. The chain has TRBV3-1 (or the pseudogene TRBV3-2) and TRBJ1-6; TRBD1 might be the D (5 bases). The sample comprised peripheral blood. The CDR3 sequence: CASSQAGRGSYNSPLHF. CDR3 nucleotides: TGTGCCAGCAGCCAGGCAGGAAGGGGCTCCTATAATTCACCCCTCCACTTT.